The text below deals with one TCR beta chain. Its antigen remains unidentified. V shed 5 bases and J 8 bases; nucleotides not matched to a gene: 9. This CDR3 is built from 15 residues. CDR1 and CDR2 from the germline V gene are SGHRS and YFSETQ. Study-level points and caveats: The TCR gene usage of tumor memory CD4+ T cells clustered together with blood and lymph node memory CD4+ cells and with lymph node naive CD4+ cells. Tumor Treg TCRs overlapped most with tumor naive CD4+ cells.

Semi-nested PCR with Nested Universal Primer A followed constant-region reverse priming of full-length variable regions. In TCRdb, the 5' RACE reads were re-called with MiXCR into one record per CDR3 protein. Of approximately 40,000 distinct CDR3 sequences listed, roughly 30% are singletons. CD4+CD45RO+CD25- cells were isolated as memory CD4+ T cells. The sequence derives from a female donor with breast cancer. The sample was tumor-infiltrating memory CD4+ T cells sorted from the breast tumor. Regarding subset: memory CD4+ T cells, CD4+CD45RO+CD25-. This chain joins TRBV5-1 and TRBJ2-1, with 11 bases that match TRBD2. The CDR3 is CASRKLAGVEYEQFF. In DNA form, the CDR3 reads TGCGCCAGCAGGAAACTAGCGGGAGTTGAGTATGAGCAGTTCTTC.